These T cell receptor beta chains were read from a single sample in a study of technical replicates of blood from several donors. The repertoire was sequenced with immunoSEQ multiplex PCR; TCRdb's copy has only in-frame clones and lacks some. The sample lists roughly 15,000 clones; 65% to 85% were seen once. Sequenced sample: PBMCs. The receptors stem from a human donor in good health. Some clones in this sample may be carry-over from other donors' samples. Both conserved end residues are part of each CDR3. The order of the fields is D gene, clone size, V gene, J gene, CDR3 protein, CDR3 DNA. A D gene is named only where the DNA matches it firmly. Not all rows give a size; the values are once, few, many and, for expanded clones, a class.

>TRBD2|-|TRBV5-4|TRBJ2-7
CASSPGAGARDEQYF
TGTGCCAGCAGCCCCGGAGCGGGAGCGAGGGACGAGCAGTACTTC
>-|-|TRBV7-6|TRBJ2-1
CASSLDPGREQFF
TGTGCCAGCAGCTTAGATCCTGGTAGAGAGCAGTTCTTC
>-|-|TRBV20-1|TRBJ2-7
CSAAWGAEQYF
TGCAGTGCCGCGTGGGGAGCCGAGCAGTACTTC
>TRBD2|-|TRBV5-3|TRBJ2-7
CANRPLAETYEQYF
TGTGCCAACCGCCCCCTAGCGGAGACCTACGAGCAGTACTTC
>-|-|TRBV4-3|TRBJ2-7
CASPQGEQYF
TGCGCCAGTCCGCAGGGTGAGCAGTACTTC
>TRBD1|-|TRBV5-4|TRBJ2-6
CASDKGQGGSGANVLTF
TGTGCCAGCGACAAGGGACAGGGTGGCTCTGGGGCCAACGTCCTGACTTTC
>TRBD1|-|TRBV7-8|TRBJ2-3
CASSLLSGTGSPDTQYF
TGTGCCAGCAGCTTACTCTCCGGGACAGGGAGTCCAGATACGCAGTATTTT
>TRBD1|once|TRBV7-2|TRBJ1-4
CASSLDGTGVEKLFF
TGTGCCAGCAGCTTAGACGGGACAGGGGTCGAAAAACTGTTTTTT
>TRBD1|-|TRBV6-6|TRBJ1-5
CASREIGTANNQPQHF
TGTGCCAGCAGGGAAATCGGGACAGCTAACAATCAGCCCCAGCATTTT
>TRBD2|-|TRBV11-3|TRBJ2-1
CASNNLAGVLLAYNEQFF
TGTGCCAGCAATAACCTAGCGGGAGTCCTTCTGGCCTACAATGAGCAGTTCTTC
>TRBD1|-|TRBV7-9|TRBJ2-7
CASSGTPGQGTYEQYF
TGTGCCAGCAGCGGGACTCCGGGACAGGGGACCTACGAGCAGTACTTC
>-|-|TRBV10-3|TRBJ1-4
CAISPGVTREKLFF
TGTGCCATCAGCCCAGGTGTAACCCGGGAAAAACTGTTTTTT
>-|few|TRBV18|TRBJ1-4
CASSPSRGEEKLFF
TGTGCCAGCTCACCGTCCCGGGGGGAAGAAAAACTGTTTTTT
>TRBD1|-|TRBV5-1|TRBJ2-7
CASSWGQGAYEQYF
TGCGCCAGCAGCTGGGGACAGGGGGCCTACGAGCAGTACTTC
>TRBD2|-|TRBV29-1|TRBJ2-3
CSVEEGLAGSDTQCF
TGCAGCGTTGAAGAGGGGCTAGCGGGCTCAGATACGCAGTGTTTT
>TRBD2|-|TRBV5-6|TRBJ2-3
CASSLQAGTLTDTQYF
TGTGCCAGCAGCTTGCAAGCGGGGACCCTCACAGATACGCAGTATTTT
>-|-|TRBV5-6|TRBJ2-2
CASSFGLRGELFF
TGTGCCAGCAGCTTCGGGTTACGAGGGGAGCTGTTTTTT
>TRBD1|-|TRBV7-9|TRBJ2-7
CASSPQGDPYEQYF
TGTGCCAGCAGCCCCCAGGGGGACCCCTACGAGCAGTACTTC
>-|few|TRBV2|TRBJ1-2
CASSPTGYGYTF
TGTGCCAGCAGCCCTACAGGCTATGGCTACACCTTC
>-|few|TRBV7-9|TRBJ1-1
CASTRVQGNTEAFF
TGTGCCAGCACCAGGGTTCAAGGGAACACTGAAGCTTTCTTT
>-|-|TRBV4-3|TRBJ1-2
CASSPEEEGNYGYTF
TGCGCCAGCAGCCCAGAAGAGGAGGGAAACTATGGCTACACCTTC
>-|-|TRBV5-5|TRBJ1-4
CASSLGPQNEKLFF
TGTGCCAGCAGCTTGGGGCCTCAAAATGAAAAACTGTTTTTT
>-|-|TRBV7-9|TRBJ2-1
CASSPSGQNNEQFF
TGTGCCAGCAGCCCTAGTGGCCAAAACAATGAGCAGTTCTTC
>-|-|TRBV2|TRBJ2-1
CASRIRDWMNNEQFF
TGTGCCAGCAGAATCCGGGACTGGATGAACAATGAGCAGTTCTTC
>TRBD2|-|TRBV4-2|TRBJ2-2
CASSQPTSANTGELFF
TGTGCCAGCAGCCAACCCACTAGCGCGAACACCGGGGAGCTGTTTTTT
>TRBD1|-|TRBV29-1|TRBJ1-1
CSAGQGEGTEAFF
TGCAGCGCGGGACAGGGAGAGGGGACTGAAGCTTTCTTT
>TRBD1|once|TRBV5-1|TRBJ1-2
CASSLIQGSNPGYGYTF
TGCGCCAGCAGCTTGATACAGGGGTCAAATCCGGGCTATGGCTACACCTTC
>TRBD1|-|TRBV5-1|TRBJ2-3
CASTPPGGADTQYF
TGCGCCAGCACCCCACCAGGGGGAGCAGATACGCAGTATTTT
>TRBD2|-|TRBV19|TRBJ2-7
CASQRGGFSSYEQYF
TGTGCCAGTCAGCGGGGGGGATTTAGCTCCTACGAGCAGTACTTC
>TRBD1|-|TRBV6-1|TRBJ2-5
CASSSGQVQETQYF
TGTGCCAGCAGCTCGGGACAGGTCCAAGAGACCCAGTACTTC
>-|-|TRBV4-2|TRBJ2-1
CASSQLGDNEQFF
TGTGCCAGCAGCCAACTAGGTGACAATGAGCAGTTCTTC
>TRBD2|-|TRBV29-1|TRBJ2-1
CSVLAAGLAGGPGRYNEQFF
TGCAGCGTCTTAGCCGCGGGACTAGCGGGAGGGCCAGGCCGTTACAATGAGCAGTTCTTC
>-|-|TRBV6-1|TRBJ2-1
CASSAGSRYEQFF
TGTGCCAGCAGTGCGGGGTCGCGATATGAGCAGTTCTTC
>-|-|TRBV19|TRBJ2-7
CATKTSQGQSYEQYF
TGTGCCACGAAAACCTCGCAGGGGCAGTCCTACGAGCAGTACTTC
>-|-|TRBV11-3|TRBJ2-2
CASSSNYQDANTGELFF
TGTGCCAGCAGCTCCAACTATCAAGATGCGAACACCGGGGAGCTGTTTTTT
>-|few|TRBV28|TRBJ1-2
CASSLSGLDYGYTF
TGTGCCAGCAGTCTCAGCGGGTTGGACTATGGCTACACCTTC
>-|-|TRBV4-1|TRBJ2-1
CASSQARLGWAYNEQFF
TGCGCCAGCAGCCAAGCCAGACTAGGATGGGCCTACAATGAGCAGTTCTTC
>-|-|TRBV11-3|TRBJ1-1
CASVSSNTEAFF
TGTGCCAGTGTATCCTCGAACACTGAAGCTTTCTTT
>-|-|TRBV27|TRBJ2-2
CASSFPSGELFF
TGTGCCAGCAGTTTTCCCTCCGGGGAGCTGTTTTTT
>-|once|TRBV14|TRBJ2-7
CASSQEEWASSPSVSHEQYF
TGTGCCAGCAGCCAAGAAGAGTGGGCTAGCTCCCCGAGCGTCAGCCACGAGCAGTACTTC
>-|-|TRBV2|TRBJ2-1
CASSERNLNEQFF
TGTGCCAGCAGTGAGCGGAACCTCAATGAGCAGTTCTTC
>-|few|TRBV7-9|TRBJ1-1
CASSLAVANTEAFF
TGTGCCAGCAGCTTAGCGGTGGCGAACACTGAAGCTTTCTTT
>TRBD2|once|TRBV5-1|TRBJ2-1
CASSSSGGYNEQFF
TGCGCCAGCAGCTCCAGCGGGGGGTACAATGAGCAGTTCTTC
>-|once|TRBV5-1|TRBJ2-6
CASSLGAGAGANVLTF
TGCGCCAGCAGCTTGGGGGCAGGGGCAGGGGCCAACGTCCTGACTTTC
>-|-|TRBV5-1|TRBJ2-2
CASSLGAARASGELFF
TGCGCCAGCAGCTTGGGGGCAGCCAGGGCTAGCGGGGAGCTGTTTTTT
>TRBD2|-|TRBV7-3|TRBJ2-5
CASSLGLAAVGETQYF
TGTGCCAGCAGCCTCGGACTAGCGGCCGTGGGCGAGACCCAGTACTTC
>-|-|TRBV10-3|TRBJ1-5
CAISVGGLGNQPQHF
TGTGCCATCAGTGTGGGGGGATTAGGCAATCAGCCCCAGCATTTT
>TRBD1|-|TRBV18|TRBJ1-2
CASSPSGGNGYTF
TGTGCCAGCTCACCATCAGGGGGGAATGGCTACACCTTC
>-|-|TRBV7-6|TRBJ2-2
CASSLEGDRGELFF
TGTGCCAGCAGCTTAGAAGGGGATAGGGGGGAGCTGTTTTTT
>TRBD2|-|TRBV28|TRBJ2-7
CASSYLTSGNSYEQYF
TGTGCCAGCAGTTATCTGACTAGCGGAAACTCCTACGAGCAGTACTTC